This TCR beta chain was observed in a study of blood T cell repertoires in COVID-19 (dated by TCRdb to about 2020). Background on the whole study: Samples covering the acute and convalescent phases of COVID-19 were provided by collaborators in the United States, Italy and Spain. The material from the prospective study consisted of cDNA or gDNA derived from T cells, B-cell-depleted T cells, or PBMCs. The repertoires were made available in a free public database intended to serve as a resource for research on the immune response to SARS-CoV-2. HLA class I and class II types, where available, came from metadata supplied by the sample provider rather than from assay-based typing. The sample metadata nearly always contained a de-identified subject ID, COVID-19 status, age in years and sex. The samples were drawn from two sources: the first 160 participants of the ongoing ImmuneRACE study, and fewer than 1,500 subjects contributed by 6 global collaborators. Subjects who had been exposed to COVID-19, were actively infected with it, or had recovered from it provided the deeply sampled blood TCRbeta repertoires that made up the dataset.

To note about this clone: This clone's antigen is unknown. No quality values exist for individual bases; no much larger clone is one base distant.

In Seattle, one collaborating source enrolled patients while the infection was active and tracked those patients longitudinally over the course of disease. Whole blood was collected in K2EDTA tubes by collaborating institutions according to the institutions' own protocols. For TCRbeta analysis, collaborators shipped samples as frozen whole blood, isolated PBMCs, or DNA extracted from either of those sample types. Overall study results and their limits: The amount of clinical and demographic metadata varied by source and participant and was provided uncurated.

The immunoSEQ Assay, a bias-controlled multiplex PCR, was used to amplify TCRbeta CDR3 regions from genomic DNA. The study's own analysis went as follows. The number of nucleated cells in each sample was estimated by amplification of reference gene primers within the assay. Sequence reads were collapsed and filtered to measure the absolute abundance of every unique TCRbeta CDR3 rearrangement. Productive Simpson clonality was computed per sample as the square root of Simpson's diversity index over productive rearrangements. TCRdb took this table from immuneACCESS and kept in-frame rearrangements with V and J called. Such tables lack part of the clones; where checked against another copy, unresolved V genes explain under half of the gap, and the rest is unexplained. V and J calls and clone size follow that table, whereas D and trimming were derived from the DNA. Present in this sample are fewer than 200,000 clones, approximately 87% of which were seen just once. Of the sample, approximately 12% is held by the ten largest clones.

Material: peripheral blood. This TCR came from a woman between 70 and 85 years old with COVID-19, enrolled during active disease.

The DNA is TGTGCCAGCAGCTCTCTTGGGGCCTCAAGTAGTGACACCTTC. This sequence encodes CASSSLGASSSDTF. Here the chain combines TRBV2 and TRBJ1-2; the best D guess is TRBD1, with 5 bases matching. V was cut back by 6 bases and J by 12 bases, leaving a gap of 23 bases between them. The germline V gene supplies CDR1 SNHLY and CDR2 FYNNEI. The CDR3, from cysteine to phenylalanine, totals 14 residues. Only CDR3 DNA remains: 42 bases, in frame from the first base.